These 18 T cell receptor beta chains originate from one sample sequenced in a study of T cell responses to AZD1222 COVID-19 vaccine. Profiled with immunoSEQ multiplex PCR; TCRdb holds only in-frame clones, not every one. The table shows 150,000 to 200,000 clones, with around 88% occurring only once. Sequences were derived from peripheral blood, sampled 28 days after the second AZD1222 dose. The receptors here all came from an adult who received the AZD1222 COVID-19 vaccine.

The chain employs TRBV14 and TRBJ2-1; D is unclear. The germline V gene encodes CDR1 SGHDN and CDR2 FVKESK. This CDR3 region has 13 residues. V was shortened by 0 bases and J by 8 bases, with 8 bases between the two germline ends. The CDR3 sequence: CASSQDPTDEQFF. The CDR3, as DNA: TGTGCCAGCAGCCAAGACCCGACGGATGAGCAGTTCTTC.

This clone has a single count. The CDR3 nucleotides read TGTGCCAGCAGTGGGGGCGGGGGCCGTGGCACAGATACGCAGTATTTT. Amino acid sequence: CASSGGGGRGTDTQYF. The chain joins TRBV6-1 to TRBJ2-3; maybe TRBD2 (7 bases). Germline CDR1 MNHNS, CDR2 SASEGT. The CDR3 totals 16 residues. V was pared by 4 bases and J by 1 base, with 15 bases between.

The genes are TRBV28 and TRBJ2-7, with 8 bases matching TRBD1. The junction had 6 bases not matched to a gene; V was cut back by 7 bases and J by 1 base. Looked up from germline, CDR1 is MDHEN and CDR2 is SYDVKM. CDR3 length equals 14 residues. CDR3 DNA: TGTGCCAGCACCCGGACAGGGCCTTCCTACGAGCAGTACTTC. Its translation: CASTRTGPSYEQYF.

This clone was counted a single time. The chain has TRBV29-1 and TRBJ2-7, with TRBD1 identical over 7 bases. Germline lookup yields CDR1 SQVTM and CDR2 ANQGSEA. The CDR3 has 12 residues. V lost 4 bases, J lost 5 bases, and 5 bases stayed unmatched. The CDR3 here is CSVVQGENEQYF. As DNA, the CDR3 is TGCAGCGTTGTCCAGGGGGAAAACGAGCAGTACTTC.

The chain has TRBV4-2 and TRBJ2-7; possibly TRBD1 or TRBD2 for D (5 bases each). Germline assignment: CDR1 LGHNA and CDR2 YNFKEQ. The V end was cut by 4 bases, the J end by 2 bases, with 15 bases between. The CDR3 spans 15 residues. CDR3 DNA: TGTGCCAGCAGCCCCACCGGGGCTACCGCCTACGAGCAGTACTTC. Translated, it gives CASSPTGATAYEQYF.

The V call is TRBV30, the J call TRBJ2-2; possibly TRBD1 for D (5 bases). V lost 0 bases and J 6 bases, leaving 11 bases between the germline ends. Germline V CDR1 and CDR2: GTSNPN, SVGIG (reference sequence). The CDR3 totals 14 residues. In nucleotides, the CDR3 is TGTGCCTGGAGTGTGGCCGTGGGGCCCGGGGAGCTGTTTTTT. Protein product: CAWSVAVGPGELFF.

This chain uses TRBV6-1 with TRBJ1-3; D is unresolved. V shed 1 base and J shed 4 bases, with 14 bases lying between them. The CDR3 loop spans 16 amino acids. CDR1 is MNHNS, CDR2 SASEGT, per germline. The CDR3 region is CASSEVLSGTGNTIYF. CDR3 nucleotides: TGTGCCAGCAGTGAAGTTCTCTCGGGTACAGGAAACACCATATATTTT.

The V gene is TRBV3-1 (or the pseudogene TRBV3-2), the J gene TRBJ2-7; 12 bases align to TRBD2. The germline V gene encodes CDR1 LGHDT and CDR2 YNNKEL (reference sequence). V lost 3 bases and J lost 3; bases outside the gene matches: 0. The CDR3 length is 14 residues. The CDR3 spells CASSQTSGGYEQYF. The CDR3 DNA reads TGTGCCAGCAGCCAGACTAGCGGGGGCTACGAGCAGTACTTC.

This clone was counted a few times. The rearrangement joins TRBV7-3 to TRBJ2-1, with TRBD2 as a possible D gene (6 bases). The V gene's germline CDR1 is SGHTA and CDR2 FQGTGA. The CDR3 is 16 residues long. Trimming stripped 2 bases from V and 4 bases from J, with 15 bases between. The CDR3, as DNA: TGTGCCAGCAGCTTATTAGTGTCGGGACTTTACAATGAGCAGTTCTTC. This gives the protein CASSLLVSGLYNEQFF.

This clone was observed a few times. The chain couples TRBV19 to TRBJ2-3; possible D gene TRBD1, 5 bases. The V gene's germline CDR1 is LNHDA and CDR2 SQIVND (reference sequence). CDR3 length: 14 amino acids. The V gene lost 3 bases and the J gene lost 6 bases, with 13 bases spanning the gap. CDR3 sequence (DNA): TGTGCCAGTAGTATTGAATTTGGGGCCGATACGCAGTATTTT. Its translation is CASSIEFGADTQYF. Using reference TRBV19 and TRBJ2-3 for the parts outside the CDR3, the full variable domain is DGGITQSPKYLFRKEGQNVTLSCEQNLNHDAMYWYRQDPGQGLRLIYYSQIVNDFQKGDIAEGYSVSREKKESFPLTVTSAQKNPTAFYLCASSIEFGADTQYFGPGTRLTVL.

The genes are TRBV6-2 or TRBV6-3 and TRBJ2-7; possibly TRBD2 for D (5 bases). With 3 bases removed from V and 3 bases from J, the gap between germline ends came to 12 bases. CDR1 and CDR2 (germline): MNHEY, SVGEGT. This CDR3 contains 14 residues. This CDR3 reads CASSYGLGSYEQYF. DNA of the CDR3: TGTGCCAGCAGTTATGGTCTGGGGAGCTACGAGCAGTACTTC.

The chain combines TRBV27 with TRBJ1-2, with D possibly matching TRBD1 (6 bases). The CDR3 extends over 14 amino acids. The germline gives CDR1 MNHEY, CDR2 SMNVEV (reference sequence). The V and J ends lost 2 bases and 3 bases respectively, with 10 bases between them. The CDR3: CASSLGNRDYGYTF. CDR3 sequence (DNA): TGTGCCAGCAGTTTAGGGAACAGGGACTATGGCTACACCTTC.

J is TRBJ1-1 and V is TRBV9; D gene ambiguous. Germline V gene data show CDR1 as SGDLS and CDR2 as YYNGEE. Between the trimmed V and J ends, which lost 2 bases and 1 base, there was a span of 9 bases. CDR3 length: 14 residues. The CDR3 loop reads CASSVDPSNTEAFF. CDR3 bases: TGTGCCAGCAGCGTGGACCCCTCGAACACTGAAGCTTTCTTT.

Worth noting for this clone: The junction and the germline gene differ at one end; a read error may be behind it. The CDR3 DNA follows: TGTGCCAGCAGTGAGGGCACGCCGGGACGCGGGGATTTT. Translated: CASSEGTPGRGDF. The rearrangement joins TRBV6-2 or TRBV6-3 to TRBJ2-3, with D maybe TRBD2 (6 bases). The CDR3 sequence is 13 residues long. CDR1 and CDR2 (germline): MNHEY, SVGEGT.

In this sample, this clone turned up once. This chain connects TRBV7-9 to TRBJ2-7; weak D call: TRBD1 (5 bases). V lost 5 bases and J 1 base, leaving 9 bases between the germline ends. Germline CDR1 SEHNR, CDR2 FQNEAQ (reference sequence). The CDR3 runs to 13 residues. This chain's CDR3 is CASSIQASYEQYF. The DNA of the CDR3 is TGTGCCAGCAGCATACAGGCGTCCTACGAGCAGTACTTC.

V is TRBV11-1 and J is TRBJ2-1, with D tentatively TRBD1 (5 bases). Trimming stripped 1 base from V and 0 bases from J, with 7 bases between. The CDR3 is 15 amino acids. Germline CDR1 SGHAT, CDR2 FQDESV (reference sequence). The CDR3 is CASSLGQGSYNEQFF. The CDR3 nucleotides read TGTGCCAGCAGCTTAGGGCAGGGCTCCTACAATGAGCAGTTCTTC.

Here the CDR3 DNA reads TGTGCCAGTAGTAACCCGCCCGAGGATGAAAAACTGTTTTTT. It yields the protein CASSNPPEDEKLFF. This sequence joins TRBV19 and TRBJ1-4; D remains ambiguous. Trimming cost V 4 bases and J 6 bases, with 12 bases left between them. This CDR3 contains 14 residues. Germline V gene sequence: CDR1 LNHDA, CDR2 SQIVND (reference sequence).

Only one count was recorded for this clone. The chain recombines TRBV23-1 with TRBJ2-7; D is uncertain. TRBV23-1 is placed among ORFs of uncertain function. The germline V and J ends were trimmed by 3 bases and 1 base, with 16 bases remaining between them. This CDR3 is built from 16 residues. The CDR3 protein is CASSQNHPTGSYEQYF. The CDR3 DNA reads TGCGCCAGCAGTCAGAACCACCCGACGGGTTCCTACGAGCAGTACTTC.